These T cell receptor beta chains were read from a single sample in a study of cytomegalovirus exposure and HLA in healthy donors. Assay: immunoSEQ multiplex PCR; the TCRdb copy retains only in-frame clones and omits some. The table lists about 360,000 clones, 80% to 90% of them singletons. Sequenced sample: PBMCs. Every receptor here comes from a woman in her late teens or twenties in good health and CMV-seronegative. Both conserved end residues are part of each CDR3. A D gene is named only where the DNA matches it firmly. The size entry is marked missing in some rows and otherwise reads once, few, many or a size class.

d_call	v_call	j_call	clone_size	cdr3_aa	cdr3_nt
-	TRBV5-3	TRBJ1-2	-	CARSLDCSNYGYTF	TGTGCCAGAAGCTTGGACTGCTCTAACTATGGCTACACCTTC
-	TRBV11-2	TRBJ2-3	-	CASSLDAGVGDTQYF	TGTGCCAGCAGCTTAGACGCAGGGGTCGGGGATACGCAGTATTTT
-	TRBV19	TRBJ2-5	-	CASSIRQETQYF	TGTGCCAGTAGTATTCGCCAAGAGACCCAGTACTTC
TRBD1	TRBV13	TRBJ1-5	-	CASSLGFPGQANQPQHF	TGTGCCAGCAGCTTAGGATTTCCGGGACAGGCGAATCAGCCCCAGCATTTT
TRBD1	TRBV6-5	TRBJ2-5	-	CASSRTGKETQYF	TGTGCCAGCAGTCGGACAGGGAAAGAGACCCAGTACTTC
-	TRBV5-1	TRBJ1-3	-	CASSLSIRGSGNTIYF	TGCGCCAGCAGCTTGTCAATTAGGGGATCTGGAAACACCATATATTTT
-	TRBV28	TRBJ1-4	-	CASSRPGAGSNEKLFF	TGTGCCAGCAGTCGACCAGGGGCAGGGTCTAATGAAAAACTGTTTTTT
TRBD1	TRBV19	TRBJ2-7	-	CASGDRGRQEQYF	TGTGCCAGCGGGGACAGGGGGCGGCAAGAGCAGTACTTC
-	TRBV6-1	TRBJ2-5	-	CASSGLGIGAVQETQYF	TGTGCCAGCAGTGGTTTGGGAATAGGGGCGGTACAAGAGACCCAGTACTTC
TRBD1	TRBV11-2	TRBJ1-2	-	CASSFTGQGIVGYTF	TGTGCCAGCAGCTTTACAGGACAGGGGATTGTGGGCTACACCTTC
TRBD2	TRBV27	TRBJ2-2	once	CASSYLGTSGNTGELFF	TGTGCCAGCAGTTACCTTGGGACTAGCGGGAACACCGGGGAGCTGTTTTTT
TRBD2	TRBV5-1	TRBJ2-1	-	CASSLGGLAGYNEQFF	TGCGCCAGCAGCTTGGGTGGACTAGCGGGTTACAATGAGCAGTTCTTC
TRBD2	TRBV27	TRBJ2-1	-	CASSLLAVAGEASYNEQFF	TGTGCCAGCAGTTTACTGGCGGTAGCGGGAGAGGCGAGCTACAATGAGCAGTTCTTC
TRBD1	TRBV15	TRBJ2-2	-	CATSRAGTGSGELFF	TGTGCCACCAGCAGGGCCGGGACAGGGTCCGGGGAGCTGTTTTTT
-	TRBV7-9	TRBJ1-3	-	CASSLEGSGNTIYF	TGTGCCAGCAGCTTAGAGGGGTCCGGAAACACCATATATTTT
-	TRBV30	TRBJ1-2	-	CAWSVNSGDGYTF	TGTGCCTGGAGTGTAAATTCCGGGGATGGCTACACCTTC
-	TRBV5-1	TRBJ2-1	-	CASSLGSGPSYNEQFF	TGCGCCAGCAGCTTGGGGTCAGGGCCCTCCTACAATGAGCAGTTCTTC
TRBD2	TRBV5-4	TRBJ2-3	-	CASSQTSGGPTDTQYF	TGTGCCAGCAGCCAAACTAGCGGGGGACCCACAGATACGCAGTATTTT
TRBD1	TRBV5-1	TRBJ1-1	-	CASSLRYGTGGTEAFF	TGCGCCAGCAGCTTGCGTTACGGGACAGGGGGGACTGAAGCTTTCTTT
-	TRBV30	TRBJ1-1	-	CAWSPAARTEAFF	TGTGCCTGGAGTCCGGCGGCCCGCACTGAAGCTTTCTTT
-	TRBV27	TRBJ2-1	-	CASSLRKSSYNEQFF	TGTGCCAGCAGTTTGCGAAAAAGCTCCTACAATGAGCAGTTCTTC
TRBD1	TRBV15	TRBJ1-2	-	CATSRGIHRGINYGYTF	TGTGCCACCAGCAGAGGAATCCACAGGGGGATTAACTATGGCTACACCTTC
TRBD1	TRBV28	TRBJ1-5	-	CASSLRTGGYSNQPQHF	TGTGCCAGCAGTCTAAGGACAGGGGGCTATAGCAATCAGCCCCAGCATTTT
TRBD1	TRBV19	TRBJ1-2	-	CASSSPGDRGHYGYTF	TGTGCCAGTAGTTCACCCGGCGACAGGGGTCACTATGGCTACACCTTC
-	TRBV11-2	TRBJ1-1	-	CASSGTGYKAFF	TGTGCCAGCAGCGGTACAGGGTATAAAGCTTTCTTT
-	TRBV28	TRBJ2-7	-	CASSLSSYSSYEQYF	TGTGCCAGCAGTTTGAGTTCTTACTCCTCCTACGAGCAGTACTTC
-	TRBV5-5	TRBJ2-5	-	CASRGEETQYF	TGTGCCAGCAGAGGGGAAGAGACCCAGTACTTC
TRBD1	TRBV5-1	TRBJ1-1	-	CASSLAITGGQGLTEAFF	TGCGCCAGCAGCCTCGCCATCACCGGGGGACAGGGGTTAACTGAAGCTTTCTTT
-	TRBV27	TRBJ1-2	-	CASSRGGSSGGYTF	TGTGCCAGCAGTCGGGGGGGGTCAAGTGGTGGCTACACCTTC
TRBD1	TRBV28	TRBJ2-7	-	CASNLFPGQVHEQYF	TGTGCCAGCAACCTTTTTCCGGGACAGGTCCACGAGCAGTACTTC
-	TRBV2	TRBJ2-7	-	CASKPRAGIPEQYF	TGTGCCAGCAAACCCAGAGCGGGTATACCCGAGCAGTACTTC
TRBD1	TRBV5-4	TRBJ2-3	-	CASSSRGRTDTQYF	TGTGCCAGCAGTTCTAGGGGGCGGACAGATACGCAGTATTTT
-	TRBV18	TRBJ1-2	-	CASSESGISYGYTF	TGTGCCAGCTCAGAATCAGGTATCTCCTATGGCTACACCTTC
-	TRBV18	TRBJ2-2	-	CASSPGGATGELFF	TGTGCCAGCTCACCAGGAGGGGCCACCGGGGAGCTGTTTTTT
-	TRBV6-1	TRBJ1-6	-	CASSVSSSSYNSPLHF	TGTGCCAGCAGTGTGTCGTCGAGCTCCTATAATTCACCCCTCCACTTT
-	TRBV7-7	TRBJ2-5	-	CASSSTGFGQETQYF	TGTGCCAGCAGCTCCACAGGGTTCGGCCAAGAGACCCAGTACTTC
-	TRBV18	TRBJ1-2	-	CASSPQGMRGYTF	TGTGCCAGCTCACCCCAGGGGATGCGCGGCTACACCTTC
TRBD2	TRBV10-3	TRBJ2-1	-	CAISATSAGFPNEQFF	TGTGCCATCAGTGCGACTAGCGCGGGCTTCCCGAATGAGCAGTTCTTC
TRBD2	TRBV11-2	TRBJ2-1	-	CASSSLAGIGSYNEQFF	TGTGCCAGCAGCTCGTTAGCGGGAATAGGGTCCTACAATGAGCAGTTCTTC
TRBD2	TRBV27	TRBJ2-1	-	CASRIGTTSYNEQFF	TGTGCCAGCAGGATCGGGACTACGTCATACAATGAGCAGTTCTTC
-	TRBV27	TRBJ1-5	-	CASEGGDQPQHF	TGTGCCAGCGAAGGAGGGGATCAGCCCCAGCATTTT
-	TRBV11-2	TRBJ2-7	-	CASSLSPQGSYEQYF	TGTGCCAGCAGCTTATCTCCTCAGGGCTCCTACGAGCAGTACTTC
-	TRBV6-1	TRBJ1-5	once	CASSVTGYSNQPQHF	TGTGCCAGCAGTGTTACGGGTTATAGCAATCAGCCCCAGCATTTT
-	TRBV6-1	TRBJ1-5	-	CASSEEQGDNQPQHF	TGTGCCAGCAGTGAAGAACAGGGAGATAATCAGCCCCAGCATTTT
TRBD2	TRBV7-2	TRBJ2-3	-	CASRSAGSTDTQYF	TGTGCCAGCAGGTCAGCGGGAAGCACAGATACGCAGTATTTT
TRBD1	TRBV2	TRBJ2-3	-	CARVSGQGSDTQYF	TGTGCCAGGGTCTCGGGACAGGGGAGTGATACGCAGTATTTT
-	TRBV27	TRBJ1-5	-	CASSAQGPDQPQHF	TGTGCCAGCAGTGCACAGGGCCCTGATCAGCCCCAGCATTTT
TRBD1	TRBV15	TRBJ1-2	-	CATSRDRGGSTYGYTF	TGTGCCACCAGCAGAGATCGAGGGGGCTCGACCTATGGCTACACCTTC
TRBD1	TRBV11-1	TRBJ1-1	-	CASSLTGRLEAFF	TGTGCCAGCAGCTTGACAGGGAGGCTTGAAGCTTTCTTT
TRBD2	TRBV7-2	TRBJ2-7	-	CASSSTSGYNSYEQYF	TGTGCCAGCAGCTCGACTAGCGGCTATAACTCCTACGAGCAGTACTTC
-	TRBV7-2	TRBJ2-7	-	CASSPPGLTPYEQYF	TGTGCCAGCAGCCCCCCGGGACTGACTCCTTACGAGCAGTACTTC
-	TRBV11-2	TRBJ1-2	-	CASSPQGYGYGYTF	TGTGCCAGCAGCCCTCAGGGGTACGGCTATGGCTACACCTTC
TRBD1	TRBV7-9	TRBJ2-3	-	CASSRGTGGTDTQYF	TGTGCCAGCAGCAGGGGGACAGGGGGCACAGATACGCAGTATTTT